This record covers a single TCR beta chain. The data were taken from a study of blood T cell repertoires in COVID-19. Germline values: CDR1 SGHNT, CDR2 YYREEE (reference sequence). V was pared by 0 bases and J by 5 bases, with 6 bases between. The CDR3 sequence is 14 residues long. Profiling relied on immunoSEQ multiplex PCR, and the TCRdb table lists in-frame clones only, not all of them. The sample records about 230,000 clones, approximately 81% being singletons. The chain couples TRBV5-4 to TRBJ1-6; D not resolved. Sequenced sample: peripheral blood. The TCR comes from a woman older than 75 with acute or convalescent COVID-19. The CDR3 sequence is CASSLAVNNSPLHF. Written as DNA, the CDR3 is TGTGCCAGCAGCTTGGCTGTAAATAATTCACCCCTCCACTTT. The whole variable domain, filled in from reference TRBV5-4 and TRBJ1-6, reads ETGVTQSPTHLIKTRGQQVTLRCSSQSGHNTVSWYQQALGQGPQFIFQYYREEENGRGNFPPRFSGLQFPNYSSELNVNALELDDSALYLCASSLAVNNSPLHFGNGTRLTVT.